Given below is one T cell receptor beta chain in context. The data belong to a study of blood T cell repertoires in COVID-19. Study processing details: For nucleated cells, counts were estimated from reference gene primer amplification. Clones were read by immunoSEQ multiplex PCR, and TCRdb kept only the in-frame ones, dropping some. The V and J calls and clone size were taken over from that table, and D and trimming were inferred from the DNA. The repertoire holds about 230,000 clones, with over 80% as singletons. Trimming cost V 1 base and J 3 bases; bases outside gene matches: 8. The CDR3 has 17 residues. Germline values: CDR1 GTSNPN, CDR2 SVGIG (reference sequence).

Sequenced input: peripheral blood. V is TRBV30 and J is TRBJ2-6; 8 nucleotides align to TRBD2. The TCR sequence derives from a man aged 35-49 years with acute or convalescent COVID-19. The CDR3 DNA is TGTGCCTGGAGTGGGGGACTAGGTTTGGGTGGGGCCAACGTCCTGACTTTC. Its protein product is CAWSGGLGLGGANVLTF.